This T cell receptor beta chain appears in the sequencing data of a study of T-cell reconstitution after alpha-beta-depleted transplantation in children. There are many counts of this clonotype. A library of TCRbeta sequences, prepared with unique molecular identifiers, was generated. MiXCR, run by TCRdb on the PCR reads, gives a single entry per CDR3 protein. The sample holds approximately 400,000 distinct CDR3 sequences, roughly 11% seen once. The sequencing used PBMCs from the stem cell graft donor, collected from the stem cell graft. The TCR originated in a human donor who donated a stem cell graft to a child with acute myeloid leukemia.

CDR3: CASSEGLAGGTDTQYF. DNA for the CDR3: TGTGCCAGCAGTGAAGGACTAGCGGGGGGCACAGATACGCAGTATTTT. The V gene is TRBV2, the J gene TRBJ2-3; 12 bases are shared with TRBD2. The CDR3 extends over 16 amino acids. The junction had 0 bases not matched to a gene; V was cut back by 1 base and J by 1 base. Germline V gene lookup returns CDR1 SNHLY and CDR2 FYNNEI.